This is a list of T cell receptor beta chains from one sample in a study of spatial heterogeneity in lung cancer. TCRdb redid the calling of the 5' RACE reads with MiXCR, one entry per CDR3 protein. The data contain 45,000 to 65,000 distinct CDR3 sequences, 7.4% of them singletons. The material sequenced was PBMCs, taken at follow-up. Receptors were obtained from a female donor with early-stage non-small cell lung cancer. The CDR3 runs from the conserved cysteine through the conserved F or W. Each record gives: D gene, clone size, V gene, J gene, CDR3 protein, CDR3 DNA. D genes are given only for firm matches. Rows give clone size only sometimes, using once, few, many, or a class for an expanded clone.

d_call: NA; clone_size: NA; v_call: TRBV28; j_call: TRBJ1-5; cdr3_aa: CASNPGGGHSNQPQHF; cdr3_nt: TGTGCCAGCAATCCTGGTGGGGGTCATAGCAATCAGCCCCAGCATTTT
d_call: NA; clone_size: many; v_call: TRBV2; j_call: TRBJ2-5; cdr3_aa: CASSERQGLIGETQYF; cdr3_nt: TGTGCCAGCAGTGAAAGACAGGGACTGATCGGAGAGACCCAGTACTTC
d_call: TRBD1; clone_size: NA; v_call: TRBV6-5; j_call: TRBJ2-3; cdr3_aa: CASTPPGTGGRDTQYF; cdr3_nt: TGTGCCAGCACCCCGCCCGGGACAGGGGGCAGAGATACGCAGTATTTT
d_call: TRBD1; clone_size: few; v_call: TRBV24-1; j_call: TRBJ2-6; cdr3_aa: CATSNVRQGSSGANVLTF; cdr3_nt: TGTGCCACCAGTAACGTACGACAGGGGAGCTCTGGGGCCAACGTCCTGACTTTC
d_call: NA; clone_size: few; v_call: TRBV29-1; j_call: TRBJ2-7; cdr3_aa: CSVKQGTYEQYF; cdr3_nt: TGCAGCGTCAAGCAGGGAACCTACGAGCAGTACTTC
d_call: TRBD1; clone_size: many; v_call: TRBV29-1; j_call: TRBJ1-1; cdr3_aa: CSESGQSNTEAFF; cdr3_nt: TGCAGCGAGTCGGGACAGTCGAACACTGAAGCTTTCTTT
d_call: NA; clone_size: NA; v_call: TRBV2; j_call: TRBJ1-4; cdr3_aa: CASSNDGRGEKLFF; cdr3_nt: TGTGCCAGCAGTAATGACGGAAGGGGTGAAAAACTGTTTTTT
d_call: TRBD2; clone_size: NA; v_call: TRBV10-2; j_call: TRBJ2-3; cdr3_aa: CASSPRRVAGGLRGTDTQYF; cdr3_nt: TGCGCCAGCAGTCCCCGACGCGTAGCGGGGGGACTTAGGGGCACAGATACGCAGTATTTT
d_call: NA; clone_size: NA; v_call: TRBV7-9; j_call: TRBJ1-2; cdr3_aa: CASSLTQAALYGYTF; cdr3_nt: TGTGCCAGCAGCTTGACCCAAGCGGCTCTCTATGGCTACACCTTC
d_call: NA; clone_size: many; v_call: TRBV7-2; j_call: TRBJ2-3; cdr3_aa: CASSLPGGPTDTQYF; cdr3_nt: TGTGCCAGCAGCTTGCCCGGGGGGCCCACAGATACGCAGTATTTT
d_call: TRBD1; clone_size: many; v_call: TRBV29-1; j_call: TRBJ2-2; cdr3_aa: CSVLGQATGELFF; cdr3_nt: TGCAGCGTGCTGGGACAGGCTACCGGGGAGCTGTTTTTT
d_call: NA; clone_size: NA; v_call: TRBV9; j_call: TRBJ1-5; cdr3_aa: CASSLTDSNQPQHF; cdr3_nt: TGTGCCAGCAGCCTAACAGATAGCAATCAGCCCCAGCATTTT
d_call: NA; clone_size: NA; v_call: TRBV7-2; j_call: TRBJ2-3; cdr3_aa: CASSSQTGTDTQYF; cdr3_nt: TGTGCCAGCAGCTCCCAGACGGGCACAGATACGCAGTATTTT
d_call: TRBD1; clone_size: many; v_call: TRBV20-1; j_call: TRBJ1-4; cdr3_aa: CSAGQGRREEKLFF; cdr3_nt: TGCAGTGCTGGACAGGGGCGGCGTGAGGAAAAACTGTTTTTT
d_call: TRBD1; clone_size: many; v_call: TRBV3-1; j_call: TRBJ2-7; cdr3_aa: CASSQGVSGGAQQYF; cdr3_nt: TGTGCCAGCAGCCAAGGGGTTTCAGGGGGCGCTCAGCAGTACTTC
d_call: TRBD1; clone_size: many; v_call: TRBV20-1; j_call: TRBJ1-1; cdr3_aa: CSARIQGTEAFF; cdr3_nt: TGCAGTGCCCGGATACAGGGGACTGAAGCTTTCTTT
d_call: NA; clone_size: many; v_call: TRBV20-1; j_call: TRBJ2-5; cdr3_aa: CSARGQTSQETQYF; cdr3_nt: TGCAGTGCTAGGGGTCAGACTAGCCAAGAGACCCAGTACTTC